This T cell receptor (beta chain) was sequenced for a study of cytomegalovirus exposure and HLA in healthy donors. This CDR3 is built from 13 residues. The V gene's germline CDR1 is MDHEN and CDR2 SYDVKM. Trimming removed 6 bases at V and 5 bases at J, with 12 bases between. Researchers ran the PCR with 60 Vbeta and 13 Jbeta primers. Original data processing: There were some 87 million unique TCR beta chains by a later count, and approximately 11 million of them were shared. Method: immunoSEQ multiplex PCR; TCRdb's copy keeps in-frame clones and lacks some. Clone size and V and J calls were adopted from that table, with D and trimming inferred from the DNA. The repertoire holds approximately 100,000 clones, more than 75% seen once, with under 8% in the top ten.

Input material: PBMCs. The TCR sequence derives from a woman between 45 and 65 years old in good health and CMV-seropositive. The chain joins TRBV28 to TRBJ2-3; D call uncertain. CDR3 amino acids: CASSPTLLDTQYF. Written as DNA, the CDR3 is TGTGCCAGCAGCCCTACGCTGCTAGATACGCAGTATTTT. Looking up the rest from reference TRBV28 and TRBJ2-3 gives the full variable domain: DVKVTQSSRYLVKRTGEKVFLECVQDMDHENMFWYRQDPGLGLRLIYFSYDVKMKEKGDIPEGYSVSREKKERFSLILESASTNQTSMYLCASSPTLLDTQYFGPGTRLTVL.